This entry describes one TCR beta chain. The entry originates in a study of T cell changes during pregnancy in multiple sclerosis. V shed 1 base, J shed 1 base, and the junction held 3 bases outside the gene matches. The CDR3 runs to 15 residues. From germline, CDR1 is SGHNT and CDR2 YENEEA. Here immunoSEQ multiplex PCR was the method, and the copy in TCRdb shows in-frame clones only, minus some. The sample lists around 50,000 clones; 80% to 95% were seen once. The chain is built from TRBV11-3 and TRBJ2-5, with 7 bases matching TRBD2. The TCR originated in a female donor in good health, enrolled as a control in a pregnancy study. Specimen: peripheral blood, collected after pregnancy. This chain's CDR3 is CASSLGSGIQETQYF. The CDR3 coding sequence is TGTGCCAGCAGCTTAGGAAGCGGGATCCAAGAGACCCAGTACTTC.